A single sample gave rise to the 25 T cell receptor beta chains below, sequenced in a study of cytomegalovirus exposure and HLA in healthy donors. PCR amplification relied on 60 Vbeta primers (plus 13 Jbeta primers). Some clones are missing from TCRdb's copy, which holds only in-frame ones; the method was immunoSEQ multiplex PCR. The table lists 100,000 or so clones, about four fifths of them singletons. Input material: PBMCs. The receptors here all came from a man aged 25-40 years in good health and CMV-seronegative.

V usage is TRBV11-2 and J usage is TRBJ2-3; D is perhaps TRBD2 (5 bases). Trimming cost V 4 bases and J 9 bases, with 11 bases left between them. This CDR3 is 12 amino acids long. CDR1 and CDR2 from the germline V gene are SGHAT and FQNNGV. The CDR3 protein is CASSWSEGTQYF. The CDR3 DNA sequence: TGTGCCAGCAGCTGGTCTGAGGGAACGCAGTATTTT.

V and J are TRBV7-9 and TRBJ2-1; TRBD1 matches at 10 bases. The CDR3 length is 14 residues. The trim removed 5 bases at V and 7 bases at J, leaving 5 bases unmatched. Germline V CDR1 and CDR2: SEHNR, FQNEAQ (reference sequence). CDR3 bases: TGTGCCAGCAGCCCCCCGGGACAGGGGAATGAGCAGTTCTTC. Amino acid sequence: CASSPPGQGNEQFF.

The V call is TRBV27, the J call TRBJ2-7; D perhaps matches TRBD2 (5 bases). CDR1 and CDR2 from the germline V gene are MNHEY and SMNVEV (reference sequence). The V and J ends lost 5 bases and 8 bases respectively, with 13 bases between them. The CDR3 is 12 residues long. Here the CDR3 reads CASSESRRKQYF. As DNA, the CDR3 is TGTGCCAGCAGTGAAAGTCGGAGGAAGCAGTACTTC.

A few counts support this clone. This CDR3 is CASSGQGTTNEKLFF. CDR3 DNA sequence: TGTGCCAGCAGTGGCCAGGGGACAACTAATGAAAAACTGTTTTTT. V and J are TRBV5-6 and TRBJ1-4; possibly TRBD1 for D (6 bases). The CDR3 has 15 residues. Deletions cut 5 bases from V and 0 bases from J, with 11 bases between. The germline gives CDR1 SGHDT, CDR2 YYEEEE.

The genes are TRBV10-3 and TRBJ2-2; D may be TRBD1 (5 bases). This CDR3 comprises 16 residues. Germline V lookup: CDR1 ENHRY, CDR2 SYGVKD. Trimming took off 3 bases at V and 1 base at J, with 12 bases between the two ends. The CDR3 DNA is TGTGCCATCAGTGATTCCAGGGAAAAGAACACCGGGGAGCTGTTTTTT. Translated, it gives CAISDSREKNTGELFF.

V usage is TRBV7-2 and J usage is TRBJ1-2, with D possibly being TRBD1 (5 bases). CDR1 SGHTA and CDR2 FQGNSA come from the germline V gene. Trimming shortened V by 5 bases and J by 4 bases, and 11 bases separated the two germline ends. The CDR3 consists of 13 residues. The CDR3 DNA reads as TGTGCCAGCAGCCAACAGGAGACCTATGGCTACACCTTC. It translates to CASSQQETYGYTF.

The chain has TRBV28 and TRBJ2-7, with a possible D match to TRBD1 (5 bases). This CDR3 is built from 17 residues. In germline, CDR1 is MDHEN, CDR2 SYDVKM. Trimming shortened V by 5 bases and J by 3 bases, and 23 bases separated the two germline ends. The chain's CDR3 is CASSPLSWKTEDYEQYF. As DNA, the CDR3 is TGTGCCAGCAGTCCCCTAAGCTGGAAGACAGAAGACTACGAGCAGTACTTC.

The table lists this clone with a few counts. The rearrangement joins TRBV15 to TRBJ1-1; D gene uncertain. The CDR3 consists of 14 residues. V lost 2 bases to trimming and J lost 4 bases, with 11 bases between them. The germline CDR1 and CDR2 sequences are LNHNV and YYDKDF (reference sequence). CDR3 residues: CATSRFSTVTEAFF. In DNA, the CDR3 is TGTGCCACCAGCAGATTCTCCACGGTCACTGAAGCTTTCTTT.

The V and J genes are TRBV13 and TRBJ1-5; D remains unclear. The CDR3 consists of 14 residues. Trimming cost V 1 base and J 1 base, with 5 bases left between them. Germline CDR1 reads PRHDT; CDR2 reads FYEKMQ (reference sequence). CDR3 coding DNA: TGTGCCAGCAGCTTAGCGGGGAGCAATCAGCCCCAGCATTTT. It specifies CASSLAGSNQPQHF.

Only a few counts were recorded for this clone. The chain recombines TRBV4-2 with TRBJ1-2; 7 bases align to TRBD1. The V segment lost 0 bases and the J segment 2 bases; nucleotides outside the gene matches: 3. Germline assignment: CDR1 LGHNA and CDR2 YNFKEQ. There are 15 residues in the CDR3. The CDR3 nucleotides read TGTGCCAGCAGCCAAGATCCACAGGGGAACTATGGCTACACCTTC. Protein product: CASSQDPQGNYGYTF.

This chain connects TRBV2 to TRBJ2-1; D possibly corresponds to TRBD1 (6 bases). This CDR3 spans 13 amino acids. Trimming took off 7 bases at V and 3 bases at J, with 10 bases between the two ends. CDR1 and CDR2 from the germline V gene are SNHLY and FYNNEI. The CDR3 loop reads CASNGGNYNEQFF. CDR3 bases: TGTGCCAGCAATGGGGGCAACTACAATGAGCAGTTCTTC.

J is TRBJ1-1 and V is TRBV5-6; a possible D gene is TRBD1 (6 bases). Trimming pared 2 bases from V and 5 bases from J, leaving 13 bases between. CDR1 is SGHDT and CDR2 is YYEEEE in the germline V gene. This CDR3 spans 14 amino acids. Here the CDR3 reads CASSLQGRNTEAFF. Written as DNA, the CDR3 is TGTGCCAGCAGCTTACAGGGCAGGAATACTGAAGCTTTCTTT.

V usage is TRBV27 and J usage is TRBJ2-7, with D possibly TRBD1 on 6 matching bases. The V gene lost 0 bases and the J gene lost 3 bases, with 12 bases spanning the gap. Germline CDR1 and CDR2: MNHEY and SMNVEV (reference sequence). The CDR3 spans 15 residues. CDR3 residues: CASSLSTDSYYEQYF. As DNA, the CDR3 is TGTGCCAGCAGTTTATCGACGGACAGTTACTACGAGCAGTACTTC.

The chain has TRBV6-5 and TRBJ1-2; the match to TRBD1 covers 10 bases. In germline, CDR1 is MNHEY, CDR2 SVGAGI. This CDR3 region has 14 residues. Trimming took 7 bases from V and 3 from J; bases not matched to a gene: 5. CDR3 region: CASKRQGAYYGYTF. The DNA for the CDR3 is TGTGCCAGCAAAAGACAGGGGGCGTACTATGGCTACACCTTC.

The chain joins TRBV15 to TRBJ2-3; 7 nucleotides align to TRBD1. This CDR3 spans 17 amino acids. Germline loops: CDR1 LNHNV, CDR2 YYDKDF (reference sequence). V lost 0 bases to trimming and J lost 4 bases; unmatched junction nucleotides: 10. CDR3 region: CATSRDGWDSSSDTQYF. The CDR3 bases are TGTGCCACCAGCAGAGATGGTTGGGACAGTTCTTCAGATACGCAGTATTTT.

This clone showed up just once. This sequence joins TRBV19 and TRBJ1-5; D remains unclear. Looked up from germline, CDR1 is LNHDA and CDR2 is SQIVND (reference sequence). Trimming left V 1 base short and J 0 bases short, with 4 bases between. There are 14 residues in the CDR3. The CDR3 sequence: CASSIVYSNQPQHF. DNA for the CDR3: TGTGCCAGTAGTATAGTATATAGCAATCAGCCCCAGCATTTT.

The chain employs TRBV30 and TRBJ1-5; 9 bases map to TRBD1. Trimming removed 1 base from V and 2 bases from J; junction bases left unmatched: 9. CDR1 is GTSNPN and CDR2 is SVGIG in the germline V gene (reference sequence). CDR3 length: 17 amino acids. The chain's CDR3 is CAWSEGQGGGGNQPQHF. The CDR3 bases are TGTGCCTGGAGTGAGGGACAGGGAGGGGGGGGCAATCAGCCCCAGCATTTT.

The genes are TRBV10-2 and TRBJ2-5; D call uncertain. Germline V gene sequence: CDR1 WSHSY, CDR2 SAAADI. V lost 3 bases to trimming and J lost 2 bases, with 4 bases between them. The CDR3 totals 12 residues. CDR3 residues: CASSDQQETQYF. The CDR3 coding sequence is TGCGCCAGCAGTGATCAGCAAGAGACCCAGTACTTC.

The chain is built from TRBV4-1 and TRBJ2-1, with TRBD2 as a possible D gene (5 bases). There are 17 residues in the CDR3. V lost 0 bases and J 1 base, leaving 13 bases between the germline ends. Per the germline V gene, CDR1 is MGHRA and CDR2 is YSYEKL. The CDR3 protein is CASSQDERPNSYNEQFF. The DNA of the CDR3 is TGCGCCAGCAGCCAAGATGAGCGGCCTAATTCCTACAATGAGCAGTTCTTC.

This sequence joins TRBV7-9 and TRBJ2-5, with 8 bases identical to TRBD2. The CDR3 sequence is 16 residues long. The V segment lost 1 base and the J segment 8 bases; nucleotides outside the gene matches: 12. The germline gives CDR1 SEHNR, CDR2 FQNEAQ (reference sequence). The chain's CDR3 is CASSLEGLAQRLTQYF. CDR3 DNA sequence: TGTGCCAGCAGCTTAGAAGGACTAGCCCAACGATTAACCCAGTACTTC.

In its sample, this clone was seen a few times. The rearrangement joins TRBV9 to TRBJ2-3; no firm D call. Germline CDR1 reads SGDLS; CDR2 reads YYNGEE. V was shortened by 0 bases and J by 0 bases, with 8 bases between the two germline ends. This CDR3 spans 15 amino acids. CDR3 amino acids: CASSVAPTSTDTQYF. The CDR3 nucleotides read TGTGCCAGCAGCGTAGCTCCGACTAGCACAGATACGCAGTATTTT.

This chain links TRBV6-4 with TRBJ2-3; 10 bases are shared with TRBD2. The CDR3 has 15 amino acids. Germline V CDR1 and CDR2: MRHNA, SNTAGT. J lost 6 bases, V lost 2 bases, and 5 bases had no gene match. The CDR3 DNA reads TGTGCCAGCAGTGACAAGCGGGGGGGATGGGATACGCAGTATTTT. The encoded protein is CASSDKRGGWDTQYF.

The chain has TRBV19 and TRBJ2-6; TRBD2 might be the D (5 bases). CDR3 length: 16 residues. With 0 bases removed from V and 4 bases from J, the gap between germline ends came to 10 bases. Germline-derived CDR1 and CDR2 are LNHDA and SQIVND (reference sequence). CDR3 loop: CASSIDRAGGANVLTF. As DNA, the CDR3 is TGTGCCAGTAGTATAGATCGGGCGGGCGGGGCCAACGTCCTGACTTTC.

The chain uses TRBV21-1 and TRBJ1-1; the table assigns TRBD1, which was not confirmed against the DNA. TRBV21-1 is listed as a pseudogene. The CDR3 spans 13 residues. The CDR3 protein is CASSNSRNTEAFF. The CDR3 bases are TGTGCCAGCAGCAACTCCAGAAACACTGAAGCTTTCTTT.

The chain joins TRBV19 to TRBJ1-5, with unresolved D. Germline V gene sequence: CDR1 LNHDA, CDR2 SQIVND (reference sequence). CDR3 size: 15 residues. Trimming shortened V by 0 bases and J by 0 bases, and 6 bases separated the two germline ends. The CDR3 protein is CASSIEQISNQPQHF. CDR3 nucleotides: TGTGCCAGTAGTATAGAACAGATTAGCAATCAGCCCCAGCATTTT.